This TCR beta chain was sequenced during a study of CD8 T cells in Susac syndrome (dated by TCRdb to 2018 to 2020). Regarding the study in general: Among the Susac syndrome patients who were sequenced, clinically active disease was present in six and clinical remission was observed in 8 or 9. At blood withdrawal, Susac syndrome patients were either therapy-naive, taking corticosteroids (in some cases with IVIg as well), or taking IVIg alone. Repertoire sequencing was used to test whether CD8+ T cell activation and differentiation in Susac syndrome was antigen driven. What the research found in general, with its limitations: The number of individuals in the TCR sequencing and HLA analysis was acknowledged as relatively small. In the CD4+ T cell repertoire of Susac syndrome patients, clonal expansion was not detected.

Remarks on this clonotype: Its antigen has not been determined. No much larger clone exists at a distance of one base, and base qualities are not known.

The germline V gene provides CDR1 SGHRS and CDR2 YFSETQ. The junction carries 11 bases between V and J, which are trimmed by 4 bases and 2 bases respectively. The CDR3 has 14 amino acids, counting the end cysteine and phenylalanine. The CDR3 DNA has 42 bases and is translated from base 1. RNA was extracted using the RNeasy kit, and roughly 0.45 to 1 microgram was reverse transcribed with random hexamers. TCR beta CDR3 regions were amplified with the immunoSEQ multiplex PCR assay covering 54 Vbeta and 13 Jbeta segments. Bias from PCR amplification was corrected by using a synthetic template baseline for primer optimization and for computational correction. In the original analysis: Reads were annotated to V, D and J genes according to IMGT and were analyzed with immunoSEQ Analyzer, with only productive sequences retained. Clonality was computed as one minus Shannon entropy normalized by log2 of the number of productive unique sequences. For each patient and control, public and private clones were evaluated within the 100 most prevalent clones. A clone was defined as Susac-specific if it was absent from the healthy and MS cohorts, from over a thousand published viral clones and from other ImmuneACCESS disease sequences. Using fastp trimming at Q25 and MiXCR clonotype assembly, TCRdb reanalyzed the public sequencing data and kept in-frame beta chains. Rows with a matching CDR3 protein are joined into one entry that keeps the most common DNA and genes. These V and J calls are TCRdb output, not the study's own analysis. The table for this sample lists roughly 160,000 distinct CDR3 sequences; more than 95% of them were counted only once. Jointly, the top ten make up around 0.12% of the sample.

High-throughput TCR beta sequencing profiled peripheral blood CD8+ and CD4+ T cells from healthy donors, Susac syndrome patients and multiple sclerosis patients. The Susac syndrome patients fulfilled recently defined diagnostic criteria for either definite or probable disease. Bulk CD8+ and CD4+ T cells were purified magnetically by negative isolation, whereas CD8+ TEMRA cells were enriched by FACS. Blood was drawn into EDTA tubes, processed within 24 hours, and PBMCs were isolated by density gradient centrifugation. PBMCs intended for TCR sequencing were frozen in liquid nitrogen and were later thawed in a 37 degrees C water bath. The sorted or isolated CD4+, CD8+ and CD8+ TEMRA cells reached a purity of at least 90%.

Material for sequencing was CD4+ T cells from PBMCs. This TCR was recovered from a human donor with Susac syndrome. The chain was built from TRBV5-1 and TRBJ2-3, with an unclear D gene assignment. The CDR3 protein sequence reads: CASSATRLTDTQYF. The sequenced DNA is TGCGCCAGCAGCGCGACACGGCTCACAGATACGCAGTATTTT.